The 31 T cell receptor beta chains reported below all come from one sample, sequenced in a study of shared clonotypes between healthy human individuals. The data were produced by immunoSEQ multiplex PCR, yet TCRdb's version contains in-frame clones alone and is incomplete. The profile shows hundreds of thousands of clones, approximately 80% of them singletons. The sample comprised PBMCs. The receptors originated from a middle-aged woman in good health. Some clones in this sample may be carry-over from other donors' samples.

The chain links TRBV30 to TRBJ2-3; D not resolved. CDR1 and CDR2 (germline): GTSNPN, SVGIG (reference sequence). V was cut by 0 bases and J by 4 bases, with 5 bases left in between. CDR3 length: 12 amino acids. CDR3 bases: TGTGCCTGGAGTGTACGACCAGATACGCAGTATTTT. Amino acids: CAWSVRPDTQYF.

As for this clone: This likely traces to a read error, being one base from a far larger clone. The chain recombines TRBV25-1 with TRBJ2-7; 9 bases match TRBD2. Germline lookup yields CDR1 MGHDK and CDR2 SYGVNS. The CDR3 contains 16 residues. Trimming at V came to 5 bases and at J to 6 bases, leaving 14 bases not matched to a gene. CDR3 bases: TGTGCCAGCAGTCCTAGCGGGAACCGATCACGGGGCGAGCAGTACTTC. Protein product: CASSPSGNRSRGEQYF.

As concerns this clone: This may be a read error: a much more frequent sequence differs by one nucleotide. This chain joins TRBV9 and TRBJ2-1, with D perhaps TRBD2 (6 bases). This CDR3 is 16 amino acids long. The germline gives CDR1 SGDLS, CDR2 YYNGEE. The CDR3 nucleotides are TGTGCCAGCAGCGCAAGGAGCGGAGGGTCCTACAATGTGCAGTTCTTC. Protein sequence: CASSARSGGSYNVQFF.

A remark on this clone: This likely stems from a read error, as it lies one base from a far larger clone. The chain couples TRBV19 to TRBJ2-5, with D maybe TRBD1 (5 bases). Germline-derived CDR1 and CDR2 are LNHDA and SQIVND (reference sequence). The CDR3 loop spans 13 amino acids. Trimming stripped 11 bases from V and 5 bases from J, with 18 bases between. The CDR3 sequence: CASTPQGGETQYF. The CDR3, as DNA: TGTGCCTCCACGCCTCAGGGTGGCGAGACCCAGTACTTC.

The rearrangement links TRBV28 to TRBJ1-1; D is ambiguous. Germline V gives CDR1 MDHEN, CDR2 SYDVKM. Trimming removed 3 bases from V and 5 bases from J, with 19 bases in between. The CDR3 has 16 residues. CDR3 nucleotide sequence: TGTGCCAGCAGTTTCAGCTCCAACAGCGCACGGACTGAAGCTTTCTTT. Its protein is CASSFSSNSARTEAFF.

The rearrangement links TRBV7-2 to TRBJ2-7, with D unresolved. Trimming stripped 1 base from V and 3 bases from J, with 13 bases between. The CDR3 is 15 amino acids. Germline loops: CDR1 SGHTA, CDR2 FQGNSA. The CDR3: CASSLGVGRNYEQYF. The CDR3 DNA follows: TGTGCCAGCAGCTTAGGGGTAGGGCGGAACTACGAGCAGTACTTC.

Many counts were recorded for this clone. The chain is built from TRBV19 and TRBJ2-3; no definite D call. Germline CDR1 LNHDA, CDR2 SQIVND (reference sequence). The CDR3 runs 13 residues. Trimming removed 6 bases from V and 6 bases from J, with 13 bases in between. The CDR3 spells CASSTHRRDTQYF. CDR3 coding DNA: TGTGCCAGTAGCACCCATCGAAGGGATACGCAGTATTTT.

The rearrangement uses TRBV2 and TRBJ2-1, with D tentatively TRBD2 (5 bases). The CDR3 contains 14 residues. Trimming removed 5 bases at V and 10 bases at J, with 18 bases between. The germline gives CDR1 SNHLY, CDR2 FYNNEI. CDR3 DNA sequence: TGTGCCAGCAGTAGAGCGGTCGGGGTTGGGGAGCAGTTCTTC. It codes for CASSRAVGVGEQFF.

In this sample, this clone turned up many times. The J gene is TRBJ2-5, the V gene TRBV27; TRBD2 agrees at 14 bases. CDR1 MNHEY and CDR2 SMNVEV come from the germline V gene (reference sequence). The CDR3 runs to 18 residues. Unmatched junction bases numbered 8, after V lost 0 bases and J lost 5 bases. The DNA for the CDR3 is TGTGCCAGCAGTTTATCGTATCTTCGGACTAGCGGGGGGGAGACCCAGTACTTC. Protein product: CASSLSYLRTSGGETQYF.

This clone has only a few counts. This rearrangement joins TRBV5-4 to TRBJ1-3; D is ambiguous. V lost 0 bases and J lost 4, with 8 bases in between. CDR3 length: 14 amino acids. Per the germline V gene, CDR1 is SGHNT and CDR2 is YYREEE (reference sequence). The CDR3 DNA sequence: TGTGCCAGCAGCTTGGAGTCAGCCGGAAACACCATATATTTT. Translating gives CASSLESAGNTIYF.

The J gene is TRBJ2-6, the V gene TRBV2; D is unclear. From germline, CDR1 is SNHLY and CDR2 FYNNEI. V was shortened by 0 bases and J by 4 bases, with 4 bases between the two germline ends. The CDR3 runs to 14 residues. CDR3 nucleotides: TGTGCCAGCAGTGAAGCGCCCGGGGCCAACGTCCTGACTTTC. This gives the protein CASSEAPGANVLTF.

J is TRBJ1-1 and V is TRBV4-3; D gene uncertain. V dropped 0 bases and J dropped 5 bases, with 10 bases sitting between them. This CDR3 has 14 residues. Germline values: CDR1 LGHNA, CDR2 YSLEER. The chain's CDR3 is CASSQDRWVTEAFF. The DNA of the CDR3 is TGCGCCAGCAGCCAAGATCGGTGGGTTACTGAAGCTTTCTTT.

The V gene is TRBV5-1, the J gene TRBJ1-2, with 7 nucleotides matching TRBD1. Trimming at V came to 4 bases and at J to 0 bases, leaving 3 bases not matched to a gene. The germline gives CDR1 SGHRS, CDR2 YFSETQ. The CDR3 loop spans 14 amino acids. CDR3 sequence (DNA): TGCGCCAGCAGCAGGGGACAGACTAACTATGGCTACACCTTC. As protein: CASSRGQTNYGYTF.

This sequence joins TRBV2 and TRBJ1-5, with TRBD1 matching over 8 bases. The CDR3 length is 15 residues. The ends lost 6 bases at V and 0 bases at J; junction bases unmatched: 4. The germline gives CDR1 SNHLY, CDR2 FYNNEI. CDR3 protein: CASSQGAVSNQPQHF. The DNA of the CDR3 is TGTGCCAGCAGCCAGGGGGCGGTTAGCAATCAGCCCCAGCATTTT.

The rearrangement uses TRBV28 and TRBJ2-2; tentative D call: TRBD2 (6 bases). CDR1 MDHEN and CDR2 SYDVKM come from the germline V gene. V dropped 7 bases and J dropped 7 bases, with 16 bases sitting between them. The CDR3 runs 14 residues. The CDR3 is CASKSLAYGGELFF. DNA of the CDR3: TGTGCCAGCAAGTCGCTAGCGTACGGCGGGGAGCTGTTTTTT.

Details on this clone: This likely stems from a read error, as it lies one base from a far larger clone. The V and J genes are TRBV2 and TRBJ2-2, with 10 bases matching TRBD1. V lost 5 bases and J lost 7; bases outside the gene matches: 7. This CDR3 is built from 15 residues. Germline V gene data show CDR1 as SNHLY and CDR2 as FYNNEI. The CDR3 reads CASSPGTGVDGELFF. Written as DNA, the CDR3 is TGTGCCAGCAGTCCGGGGACAGGGGTTGACGGGGAGCTGTTTTTT.

The chain uses TRBV5-1 and TRBJ2-3; D unresolved. The CDR3 length is 14 residues. The germline V and J ends were trimmed by 0 bases and 4 bases, with 9 bases remaining between them. The germline V gene has CDR1 SGHRS and CDR2 YFSETQ. The DNA for the CDR3 is TGCGCCAGCAGCTTGGCCGTGGGCCCAGATACGCAGTATTTT. Residues: CASSLAVGPDTQYF.

Comment on this clone: This same CDR3 is encoded by further DNA sequences in the sample. The chain is built from TRBV7-8 and TRBJ2-7; D is unclear. V dropped 3 bases and J dropped 0 bases, with 6 bases sitting between them. Germline V gives CDR1 SGHVS, CDR2 FQNEAQ. There are 13 residues in the CDR3. The CDR3: CASSFEVSYEQYF. CDR3 sequence (DNA): TGTGCCAGCAGCTTTGAAGTCTCCTACGAGCAGTACTTC.

The CDR3 nucleotides read TGTGCCAGCCGTCGGGTTAACTATGGCTACACCTTC. This sequence encodes CASRRVNYGYTF. The chain joins TRBV28 to TRBJ1-2, with no clear D. Germline CDR1 reads MDHEN; CDR2 reads SYDVKM. The CDR3 length is 12 residues. The V end lost 8 bases, the J end lost 1 base, and 8 bases lay between the germline ends.

The rearrangement links TRBV19 to TRBJ2-7; perhaps TRBD2 as D (6 bases). The germline V gene encodes CDR1 LNHDA and CDR2 SQIVND (reference sequence). Trimming removed 4 bases from V and 2 bases from J, with 12 bases in between. This CDR3 contains 14 residues. CDR3 in amino acids: CASSNPGLTYEQYF. Written as DNA, the CDR3 is TGTGCCAGTAGTAACCCGGGACTCACCTACGAGCAGTACTTC.

V gene TRBV7-2 combines with J gene TRBJ2-7, with D possibly TRBD2 on 6 matching bases. V was trimmed by 0 bases and J by 4 bases, leaving 10 bases between them. The CDR3 runs 14 residues. Germline V gene lookup returns CDR1 SGHTA and CDR2 FQGNSA. The DNA for the CDR3 is TGTGCCAGCAGCTTAGCGGGGACTGAATACGAGCAGTACTTC. Its translation: CASSLAGTEYEQYF.

CDR3 region: CASSPGGGISGNTIYF. The CDR3 DNA follows: TGTGCCAGCTCACCAGGTGGGGGAATATCCGGAAACACCATATATTTT. The V and J genes are TRBV18 and TRBJ1-3; a weak D match, TRBD1 (5 bases). V was pared by 2 bases and J by 4 bases, with 15 bases between. This CDR3 spans 16 amino acids. CDR1 is KGHSH and CDR2 is LQKENI in the germline V gene.

The rearrangement uses TRBV30 and TRBJ2-1; 8 bases are a match to TRBD2. The V segment lost 4 bases and the J segment 4 bases; nucleotides outside the gene matches: 6. The CDR3 is made up of 14 amino acids. Germline lookup yields CDR1 GTSNPN and CDR2 SVGIG (reference sequence). The CDR3 loop is CAWTPGLVYNEQFF. Here the CDR3 DNA reads TGTGCCTGGACCCCGGGACTAGTATACAATGAGCAGTTCTTC.

Note on this clone: This likely reflects a read error, since a far larger clone is one base away. J is TRBJ1-5 and V is TRBV4-2; no definite D call. CDR1 LGHNA and CDR2 YNFKEQ come from the germline V gene. There are 13 residues in the CDR3. V dropped 3 bases and J dropped 3 bases, with 6 bases sitting between them. The CDR3 sequence: CASSHGPNQPQHF. CDR3 DNA: TGTGCCAGCAGCCATGGACCCAATCAGCCCCAGCATTTT.

This sequence joins TRBV29-1 and TRBJ1-4; 9 bases line up with TRBD1. This CDR3 is 12 amino acids long. Germline assignment: CDR1 SQVTM and CDR2 ANQGSEA. Trimming at V came to 4 bases and at J to 7 bases, leaving 1 base not matched to a gene. The chain's CDR3 is CSVGDRVEKLFF. The CDR3 DNA is TGCAGCGTTGGGGACAGGGTTGAAAAACTGTTTTTT.

Regarding this clone: A far larger clone is one base from this, pointing to a likely read error. Without the conserved terminal phenylalanine or tryptophan, this CDR3 likely stems from a read error. The chain has TRBV25-1 and TRBJ1-1; 7 bases fit TRBD1. The CDR3 spans 15 residues. Trimming removed 7 bases from V and 4 bases from J; junction bases left unmatched: 12. In germline, CDR1 is MGHDK, CDR2 SYGVNS. The CDR3 loop reads CASTQTGTEFTEAFL. The CDR3 DNA reads as TGTGCCAGCACTCAGACCGGGACAGAATTCACTGAAGCTTTCCTT.

V and J are TRBV5-4 and TRBJ1-2, with D perhaps matching TRBD1 (6 bases). Germline CDR1 reads SGHNT; CDR2 reads YYREEE (reference sequence). Between the trimmed V and J ends, which lost 4 bases and 7 bases, there was a span of 20 bases. The CDR3 extends over 15 amino acids. The DNA for the CDR3 is TGTGCCAGCAGCGTGGGAGGAGGACAGCCCCCTGGCTACACCTTC. It specifies CASSVGGGQPPGYTF.

The V call is TRBV27, the J call TRBJ2-7; 7 nucleotides line up with TRBD1. V lost 5 bases, J lost 3 bases, and 7 bases stayed unmatched. The CDR3 consists of 14 residues. Germline V gene lookup returns CDR1 MNHEY and CDR2 SMNVEV (reference sequence). For the CDR3, the DNA is TGTGCCAGCAGTCCCTCGACAGGGCGCTACGAGCAGTACTTC. It codes for CASSPSTGRYEQYF.

As to this clone: Germline is not matched at one junction end, which may reflect a read error. The sample contains more than one DNA sequence encoding this CDR3. The chain links TRBV30 to TRBJ2-7, with D perhaps matching TRBD2 (6 bases). CDR1 and CDR2 from the germline V gene are GTSNPN and SVGIG (reference sequence). The CDR3 loop spans 13 amino acids. The CDR3 bases are TGTGCCTGGAGGGCGCGGGGTTCCTACGAACAGCACTTC. This translates into CAWRARGSYEQHF.

This clone showed up just once. A far larger clone is off by one base, so a read error is likely. The genes are TRBV25-1 and TRBJ2-5; D is uncertain. Per germline, CDR1 MGHDK and CDR2 SYGVNS. This CDR3 is built from 12 residues. V gave up 4 bases and J gave up 5 bases, with 8 bases separating them. Here the CDR3 reads CASSAVGETQYF. CDR3 bases: TGTGCCAGCAGTGCCGTCGGGGAGACCCAGTACTTC.

This rearrangement joins TRBV7-9 to TRBJ2-7, with TRBD1 matching over 7 bases. The CDR3 consists of 16 residues. V gave up 6 bases and J gave up 6 bases; unmatched junction bases: 17. The germline V gene has CDR1 SEHNR and CDR2 FQNEAQ (reference sequence). This CDR3 reads CASSWKLDRTIFEQYF. The CDR3 DNA sequence: TGTGCCAGCAGTTGGAAATTGGACAGGACAATCTTCGAGCAGTACTTC.